The 22 T cell receptor beta chains below were found in one sample sequenced in a study of regulatory T cells in long-lasting Graves disease. Construction of the TCR beta libraries employed iRepertoire HTBI primers in conjunction with Arm-PCR of CDR3 regions. Via MiXCR, TCRdb re-called the multiplex PCR reads, giving one row per CDR3 protein. The sample lists about 430,000 distinct CDR3 sequences; 14% to 15% were seen once. The time point denotes: newly diagnosed GD, antithyroid drugs for less than 3 months. With RNA extracted from PBMCs as input, the TCR library was made. This sample was shared with a second study, whose subject was T cells in Graves' hyperthyroidism and ophthalmopathy.

Sequencing was performed on peripheral blood mononuclear cells (PBMCs), taken at new diagnosis, from a patient treated with antithyroid drugs. Source of these receptors: a woman aged 40 to 50 with Graves disease.

This clonotype was counted ten times or more. J is TRBJ1-5 and V is TRBV30, with TRBD1 matching 8 bases. The germline V gene has CDR1 GTSNPN and CDR2 SVGIG (reference sequence). This CDR3 contains 13 residues. V was pared by 5 bases and J by 0 bases, with 0 bases of the junction left unmatched. This chain's CDR3 is CAWDRGSNQPQHF. For the CDR3, the DNA is TGTGCCTGGGACAGGGGTAGCAATCAGCCCCAGCATTTT.

This clonotype was observed at least ten times. J is TRBJ2-7 and V is TRBV10-3, with D uncertain. V lost 5 bases and J 0 bases, leaving 14 bases between the germline ends. The CDR3 runs to 15 residues. CDR1 is ENHRY, CDR2 SYGVKD, per germline. The CDR3 sequence: CAISTAKVSSYEQYF. The DNA for the CDR3 is TGTGCCATCAGTACAGCCAAGGTGTCCTCCTACGAGCAGTACTTC.

This clonotype turned up a few times. The rearrangement uses TRBV6-1 and TRBJ1-6; tentative D call: TRBD1 (5 bases). The CDR3 length is 15 residues. V was clipped by 1 base and J by 4 bases, with 8 bases between them. CDR1 and CDR2 from the germline V gene are MNHNS and SASEGT. CDR3 protein: CASSEVEGYNSPLHF. The CDR3 region has the DNA TGTGCCAGCAGTGAAGTTGAGGGGTATAATTCACCCCTCCACTTT.

This clonotype was seen more than once but under ten times. The gene calls are TRBV25-1 and TRBJ2-1, with no clear D. V lost 2 bases and J 0 bases, leaving 8 bases between the germline ends. The CDR3 is made up of 15 amino acids. Germline loops: CDR1 MGHDK, CDR2 SYGVNS. The CDR3 bases are TGTGCCAGCAGTGAACGGTGGGACTCCTACAATGAGCAGTTCTTC. Encoded protein: CASSERWDSYNEQFF.

This clonotype was seen repeatedly, ten times or more. The CDR3 reads CASSNKDRGLGSTQYF. Written as DNA, the CDR3 is TGTGCCAGCAGCAACAAGGACAGGGGGCTAGGGTCTACGCAGTATTTT. The V gene is TRBV11-2, the J gene TRBJ2-3; 11 bases are a match to TRBD1. V dropped 5 bases and J dropped 8; count of bases not matched to a gene: 12. The germline gives CDR1 SGHAT, CDR2 FQNNGV. CDR3 length: 16 amino acids.

The chain recombines TRBV7-6 with TRBJ2-7; D perhaps matches TRBD1 (6 bases). The V and J ends lost 5 bases and 5 bases respectively, with 10 bases between them. Germline V gene lookup returns CDR1 SGHVS and CDR2 FNYEAQ. This CDR3 has 12 residues. CDR3 sequence (DNA): TGTGCCAGCAGCCGCTACAGGGACGAGCAGTACTTC. Translation: CASSRYRDEQYF.

The J gene is TRBJ1-1, the V gene TRBV4-1; no clear D gene. V lost 0 bases and J 3 bases, leaving 17 bases between the germline ends. CDR1 and CDR2 from the germline V gene are MGHRA and YSYEKL. CDR3 length: 17 residues. The CDR3 protein is CASSQETLARVDTEAFF. In nucleotides, the CDR3 is TGCGCCAGCAGCCAAGAGACGCTGGCTAGGGTGGACACTGAAGCTTTCTTT.

In its sample, this clonotype was seen many times. This chain uses TRBV20-1 with TRBJ1-2, with D maybe TRBD1 (6 bases). The CDR3 has 12 residues. Trimming pared 3 bases from V and 8 bases from J, leaving 13 bases between. Germline values: CDR1 DFQATT, CDR2 SNEGSKA (reference sequence). In DNA form, the CDR3 reads TGCAGTGCTAGTGGGGGGGCAGGGGGCTACACCTTC. This translates into CSASGGAGGYTF.

This clonotype has a count of ten or more. This chain joins TRBV7-2 and TRBJ2-3, with D perhaps TRBD2 (5 bases). The germline V gene encodes CDR1 SGHTA and CDR2 FQGNSA. Deletions cut 3 bases from V and 2 bases from J, with 9 bases between. This CDR3 has 14 residues. CDR3: CASSFLLDTDTQYF. Written as DNA, the CDR3 is TGTGCCAGCAGCTTTCTACTAGACACAGATACGCAGTATTTT.

This clonotype occurred many times. The chain carries TRBV2 and TRBJ1-4, with TRBD1 matching over 7 bases. V was pared by 5 bases and J by 7 bases, with 10 bases of the junction left unmatched. The CDR3 is 15 amino acids. CDR1 and CDR2 from the germline V gene are SNHLY and FYNNEI. The CDR3 is CASSSDRAEGEKLFF. The CDR3, as DNA: TGTGCCAGCAGTTCAGACAGGGCAGAAGGTGAAAAACTGTTTTTT.

Remarks on this clonotype: Just one base apart from a much larger clone, this may be a read error. V usage is TRBV28 and J usage is TRBJ2-3, with a weak D call TRBD1 (6 bases). The J call may be faulty, since TRBJ2-7 better matches the DNA end. The germline gives CDR1 MDHEN, CDR2 SYDVKM. CDR3 length: 13 amino acids. For the CDR3, the DNA is TGTGCCGGCACATACCAGGGGACGGGGGAGCAGTACTTC. This codes for CAGTYQGTGEQYF.

A few counts support this clonotype. The chain uses TRBV6-1 and TRBJ1-4, with D possibly being TRBD1 (5 bases). Trimming took off 7 bases at V and 4 bases at J, with 16 bases between the two ends. CDR1 MNHNS and CDR2 SASEGT come from the germline V gene. CDR3 size: 15 residues. CDR3 region: CASIPGGGNNEKLFF. The CDR3 DNA sequence: TGTGCCAGCATTCCCGGCGGGGGAAATAATGAAAAACTGTTTTTT.

The sample holds many counts of this clonotype. The chain combines TRBV7-9 with TRBJ2-1; TRBD2 aligns across 7 bases. Germline CDR1 reads SEHNR; CDR2 reads FQNEAQ (reference sequence). This CDR3 spans 15 amino acids. The junction had 12 bases not matched to a gene; V was cut back by 5 bases and J by 8 bases. In DNA form, the CDR3 reads TGTGCCAGCAGCCCGGTAGCGGGTTCCCAGGATGAGCAGTTCTTC. Its protein is CASSPVAGSQDEQFF. Based on the CDR3 plus reference TRBV7-9 and TRBJ2-1, the full variable domain is DTGVSQNPRHKITKRGQNVTFRCDPISEHNRLYWYRQTLGQGPEFLTYFQNEAQLEKSRLLSDRFSAERPKGSFSTLEIQRTEQGDSAMYLCASSPVAGSQDEQFFGPGTRLTVL.

Many counts were recorded for this clonotype. V and J are TRBV14 and TRBJ1-6, with D uncertain. The CDR3 consists of 14 residues. V was shortened by 6 bases and J by 9 bases, with 15 bases between the two germline ends. Germline V lookup: CDR1 SGHDN, CDR2 FVKESK. The CDR3 nucleotides read TGTGCCAGCAGTCACTACCTGAGTGGTTCACCCCTCCACTTT. The encoded protein is CASSHYLSGSPLHF.

This clonotype was counted many times. The J gene is TRBJ2-7, the V gene TRBV7-9; 9 bases fit TRBD1. CDR1 and CDR2 from the germline V gene are SEHNR and FQNEAQ (reference sequence). Trimming removed 2 bases from V and 4 bases from J; junction bases left unmatched: 6. There are 15 residues in the CDR3. The CDR3 protein is CASSLPRQGVYEQYF. CDR3 DNA: TGTGCCAGCAGCTTACCAAGACAGGGGGTATACGAGCAGTACTTC.

This clonotype appeared many times. The gene calls are TRBV29-1 and TRBJ2-3; the D call may be TRBD1 or TRBD2 (6 bases each). V was cut by 5 bases and J by 6 bases, with 12 bases left in between. This CDR3 is 12 amino acids long. The germline CDR1 and CDR2 sequences are SQVTM and ANQGSEA. CDR3 amino acids: CSVQSGADTQYF. The CDR3 DNA sequence: TGCAGCGTTCAATCGGGGGCCGATACGCAGTATTTT.

This chain links TRBV13 with TRBJ2-1, with 9 bases identical to TRBD2. This CDR3 has 15 residues. V was clipped by 1 base and J by 8 bases; unmatched bases: 6. Per germline, CDR1 PRHDT and CDR2 FYEKMQ (reference sequence). The CDR3 nucleotides are TGTGCCAGCAGCTTAGATTATAGCGGGAGCTATGAGCAGTTCTTC. This sequence encodes CASSLDYSGSYEQFF.

This clonotype has a count of ten or more. The chain carries TRBV9 and TRBJ1-4, with 11 nucleotides matching TRBD1. V shed 4 bases, J shed 5 bases, and the junction held 4 bases outside the gene matches. The CDR3 has 15 amino acids. Germline CDR1 is SGDLS and CDR2 is YYNGEE. CDR3 bases: TGTGCCAGCAGCCCCCGGACAGGGGGCAATGAAAAACTGTTTTTT. Encoded protein: CASSPRTGGNEKLFF.

This clonotype was counted at least ten times. The DNA for the CDR3 is TGTGCCAGCAGTTTAAGACGACAGGCTAAAAGGGCTTTCTTT. Protein: CASSLRRQAKRAFF. This chain uses TRBV12-3 or TRBV12-4 with TRBJ1-1, with D maybe TRBD1 (6 bases). This CDR3 is built from 14 residues. V was cut by 2 bases and J by 11 bases, with 18 bases left in between.

There are many counts of this clonotype. The rearrangement uses TRBV11-2 and TRBJ2-5, with TRBD2 matching over 7 bases. The CDR3 loop spans 14 amino acids. V shed 5 bases and J 4 bases; nucleotides not matched to a gene: 7. Germline values: CDR1 SGHAT, CDR2 FQNNGV. CDR3 bases: TGTGCCAGCAGCCCCGGGACTATTAGAGAGACCCAGTACTTC. This encodes CASSPGTIRETQYF.

Remarks on this clonotype: This could be a read error, since a much larger clone is one nucleotide away. The rearrangement joins TRBV2 to TRBJ2-6; 7 positions agree with TRBD1. The length of the CDR3 is 17 residues. CDR1 SNHLY and CDR2 FYNNEI come from the germline V gene. Unmatched junction bases numbered 10, after V lost 2 bases and J lost 6 bases. The CDR3 sequence is CASSELGAGTEANVLTF. CDR3 sequence (DNA): TGTGCCAGCAGTGAACTTGGGGCAGGGACAGAGGCCAACGTCCTGACTTTC.

This clonotype was seen more than once but under ten times. The chain has TRBV3-1 and TRBJ2-7; 11 positions agree with TRBD2. There are 17 residues in the CDR3. V lost 1 base to trimming and J lost 2 bases; unmatched junction nucleotides: 7. The germline V gene encodes CDR1 LGHDT and CDR2 YNNKEL (reference sequence). For the CDR3, the DNA is TGTGCCAGCAGCCAAGGCCGGAGACTAGCGGGACCCTACGAGCAGTACTTC. Amino acids: CASSQGRRLAGPYEQYF.